What follows describes a single TCR beta chain. What it binds is not known. This entry comes from a study of T cells in localized non-small cell lung cancer. Whole-study findings and limits: Sequencing covered just one tumor region, so heterogeneity cannot be ruled out. Of the tissues analyzed, uninvolved adjacent lung showed maximal T cell clonality, greater than tumor.

Using immunoSEQ multiplex PCR, the repertoire was profiled, and TCRdb retains in-frame clones only, with some absent. The sample shows over 20,000 clones, 81% of them seen only once. This TCR was recovered from a man aged 35-75 years with stage III squamous cell lung carcinoma. This material consisted of peripheral blood, taken before any cancer treatment.

CDR3 nucleotide sequence: TGTGCCAGCTCACCTCCCGCACCACAAGAGACCCAGTACTTC. The encoded protein is CASSPPAPQETQYF. The gene calls are TRBV18 and TRBJ2-5, with D hard to call. This CDR3 comprises 14 residues. V was shortened by 3 bases and J by 2 bases, with 10 bases between the two germline ends. The V gene's germline CDR1 is KGHSH and CDR2 LQKENI.